This T cell receptor beta chain originates from a study of identical twins. Unique molecular identifiers were present on cDNA, and template switching added a universal primer site. TCRdb called the 5' RACE reads again in MiXCR, with one record for every CDR3 protein. The table has roughly 240,000 distinct CDR3 sequences, approximately 8% seen once. In the case of this clonotype: Its antigen is not identified.

This CDR3 comprises 18 residues. Study-wide findings and caveats: Twins' excess sharing was less marked for out-of-frame beta sequences. For cord blood, abundant beta clonotypes had fewer insertions, unlike memory repertoires, which showed none.

This sample was shared with a second study, whose subject was yellow fever vaccine responses in identical twins.

The chain is built from TRBV21-1 and TRBJ1-6. TRBV21-1 is deemed a pseudogene. This TCR derives from a woman aged 18-29 years in good health. Material for sequencing was CD8+ T cells sorted from blood. As DNA, the CDR3 is TGTGCCAGCAGCCTATCGGTAAGGGGGTGCTCCTATAATTCACCCCTCCACTTT. Amino acids: CASSLSVRGCSYNSPLHF.